This TCR beta chain was obtained from a study of CXCR3-negative and CXCR3-positive naive CD8 T cells. Findings and limits, study-wide: TRBV-TRBJ usage matched between naive CXCR3-negative and CXCR3-positive cells but not between memory cells. Comparison of naive cells showed more hydrophobic TRB CDR3s in CXCR3-positive than in CXCR3-negative naive cells. Both naive subsets showed comparably high diversity, and memory CD8+ cells showed much lower diversity.

Germline assignment: CDR1 LGHNA and CDR2 YSLEER. This CDR3 has 18 amino acids. As to this clonotype: Its target is unknown.

The method, 5' RACE with UMI labels, was used to prepare the TRB cDNA libraries. With the 5' RACE reads reprocessed, TCRdb shows one record per CDR3 protein and no DNA. This listing includes fewer than 90,000 distinct CDR3 sequences. Input material: naive CXCR3+ CD8+ T cells from blood. Regarding subset: CD45RO-CCR7+CD27+CD95- naive CD8+ T cells expressing CXCR3 (TNR3+). The chain combines TRBV4-3 with TRBJ2-7; there is no DNA to check the TCRdb D call of TRBD2. The sequence was collected from a human donor in good health. Some clones in this sample may be carry-over from other donors' samples. The CDR3 here is CASSQEWSAGDFNYEQYF.